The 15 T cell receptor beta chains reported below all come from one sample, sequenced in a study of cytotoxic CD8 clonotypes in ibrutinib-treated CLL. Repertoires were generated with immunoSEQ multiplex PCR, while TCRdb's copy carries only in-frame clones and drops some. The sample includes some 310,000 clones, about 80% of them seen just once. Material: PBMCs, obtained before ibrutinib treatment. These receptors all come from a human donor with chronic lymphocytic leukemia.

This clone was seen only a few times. The CDR3 DNA reads as TGTGCCAGCTCATCTACAATGGACAGAGGGACCGGGGAGCTGTTTTTT. This encodes CASSSTMDRGTGELFF. This chain connects TRBV18 to TRBJ2-2; D is possibly TRBD1 (6 bases). The CDR3 contains 16 residues. V was clipped by 5 bases and J by 5 bases, with 18 bases between them. The V gene's germline CDR1 is KGHSH and CDR2 LQKENI.

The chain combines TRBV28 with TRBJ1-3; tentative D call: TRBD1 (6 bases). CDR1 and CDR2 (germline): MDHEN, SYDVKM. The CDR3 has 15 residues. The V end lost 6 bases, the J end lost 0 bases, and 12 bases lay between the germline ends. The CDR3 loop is CASSRDIYSGNTIYF. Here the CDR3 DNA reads TGTGCCAGCAGCCGGGACATCTACTCTGGAAACACCATATATTTT.

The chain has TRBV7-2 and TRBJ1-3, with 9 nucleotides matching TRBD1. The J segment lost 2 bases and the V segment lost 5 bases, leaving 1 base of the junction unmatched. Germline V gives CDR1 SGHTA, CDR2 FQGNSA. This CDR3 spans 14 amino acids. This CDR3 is CASSRTGAGNTIYF. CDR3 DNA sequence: TGTGCCAGCAGCCGGACAGGGGCTGGAAACACCATATATTTT. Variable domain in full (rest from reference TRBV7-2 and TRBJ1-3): GAGVSQSPSNKVTEKGKDVELRCDPISGHTALYWYRQSLGQGLEFLIYFQGNSAPDKSGLPSDRFSAERTGGSVSTLTIQRTQQEDSAVYLCASSRTGAGNTIYFGEGSWLTVV.

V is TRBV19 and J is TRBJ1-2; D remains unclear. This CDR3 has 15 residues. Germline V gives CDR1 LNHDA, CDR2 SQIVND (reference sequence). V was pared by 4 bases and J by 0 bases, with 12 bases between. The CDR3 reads CASSSYSEANYGYTF. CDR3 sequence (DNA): TGTGCCAGTAGTAGTTATTCGGAAGCTAACTATGGCTACACCTTC.

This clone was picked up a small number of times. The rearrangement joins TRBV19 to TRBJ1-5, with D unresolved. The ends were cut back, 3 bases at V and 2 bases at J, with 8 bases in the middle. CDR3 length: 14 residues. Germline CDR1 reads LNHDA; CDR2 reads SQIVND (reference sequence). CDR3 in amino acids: CASSIGRRNQPQHF. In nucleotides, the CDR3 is TGTGCCAGTAGTATCGGCAGGCGCAATCAGCCCCAGCATTTT.

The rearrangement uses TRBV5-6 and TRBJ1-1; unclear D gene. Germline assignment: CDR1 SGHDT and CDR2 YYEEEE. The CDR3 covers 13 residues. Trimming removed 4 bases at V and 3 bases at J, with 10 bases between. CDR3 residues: CASSPILDTEAFF. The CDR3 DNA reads TGTGCCAGCAGCCCGATTTTGGACACTGAAGCTTTCTTT.

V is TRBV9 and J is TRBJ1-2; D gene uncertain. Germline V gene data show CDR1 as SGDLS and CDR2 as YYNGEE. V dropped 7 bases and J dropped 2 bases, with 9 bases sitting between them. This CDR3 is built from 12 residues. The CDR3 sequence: CASGGPNYGYTF. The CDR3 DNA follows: TGTGCCAGCGGAGGACCGAACTATGGCTACACCTTC.

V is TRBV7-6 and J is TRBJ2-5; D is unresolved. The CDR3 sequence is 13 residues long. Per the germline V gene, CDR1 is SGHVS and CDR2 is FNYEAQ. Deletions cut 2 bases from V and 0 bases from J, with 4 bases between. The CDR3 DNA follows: TGTGCCAGCAGCTTATCATACCAAGAGACCCAGTACTTC. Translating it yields CASSLSYQETQYF.

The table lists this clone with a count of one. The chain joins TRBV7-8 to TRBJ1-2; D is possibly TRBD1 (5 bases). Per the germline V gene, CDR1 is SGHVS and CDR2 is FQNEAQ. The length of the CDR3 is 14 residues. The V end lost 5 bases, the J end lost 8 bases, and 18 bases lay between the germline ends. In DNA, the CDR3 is TGTGCCAGCAGCCCGCTCGAAACAGGATACGGCTACACCTTC. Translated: CASSPLETGYGYTF.

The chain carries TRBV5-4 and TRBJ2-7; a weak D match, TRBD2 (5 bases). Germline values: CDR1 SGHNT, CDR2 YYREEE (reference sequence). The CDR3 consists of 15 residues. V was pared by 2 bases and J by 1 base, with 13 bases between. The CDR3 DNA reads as TGTGCCAGCAGCTTCGAGACTACCCGATCCTACGAGCAGTACTTC. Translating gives CASSFETTRSYEQYF.

CDR3 protein: CASTGTSGRNYEQYF. The CDR3 nucleotides are TGTGCCAGCACGGGTACTAGCGGGAGAAACTACGAGCAGTACTTC. The rearrangement uses TRBV2 and TRBJ2-7; 11 positions match TRBD2. This CDR3 spans 15 amino acids. V lost 7 bases, J lost 3 bases, and 8 bases stayed unmatched. Germline CDR1 reads SNHLY; CDR2 reads FYNNEI.

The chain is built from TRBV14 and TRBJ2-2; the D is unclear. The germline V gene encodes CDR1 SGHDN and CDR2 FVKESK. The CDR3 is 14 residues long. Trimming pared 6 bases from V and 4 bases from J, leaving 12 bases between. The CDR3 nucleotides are TGTGCCAGCAGTTACCTGACGGGCACCGGGGAGCTGTTTTTT. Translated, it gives CASSYLTGTGELFF. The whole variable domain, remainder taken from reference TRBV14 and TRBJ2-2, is EAGVTQFPSHSVIEKGQTVTLRCDPISGHDNLYWYRRVMGKEIKFLLHFVKESKQDESGMPNNRFLAERTGGTYSTLKVQPAELEDSGVYFCASSYLTGTGELFFGEGSRLTVL.

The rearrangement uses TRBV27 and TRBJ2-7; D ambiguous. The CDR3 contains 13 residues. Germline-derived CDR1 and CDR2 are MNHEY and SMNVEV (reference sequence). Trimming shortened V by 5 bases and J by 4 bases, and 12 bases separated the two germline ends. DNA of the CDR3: TGTGCCAGCAGTGAGGACCCTGCGTACGAGCAGTACTTC. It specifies CASSEDPAYEQYF.

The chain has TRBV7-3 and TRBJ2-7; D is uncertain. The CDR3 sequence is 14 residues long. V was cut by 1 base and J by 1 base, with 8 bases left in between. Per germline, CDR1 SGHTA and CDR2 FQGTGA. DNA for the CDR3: TGTGCCAGCAGCTTAAGGACGGCATCCTACGAGCAGTACTTC. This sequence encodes CASSLRTASYEQYF.

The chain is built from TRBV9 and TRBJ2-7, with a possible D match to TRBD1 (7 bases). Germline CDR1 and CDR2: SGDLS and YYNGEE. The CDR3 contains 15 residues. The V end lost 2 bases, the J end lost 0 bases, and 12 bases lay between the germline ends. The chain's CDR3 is CASSVAGQPSYEQYF. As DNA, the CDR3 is TGTGCCAGCAGCGTTGCGGGACAGCCCTCCTACGAGCAGTACTTC. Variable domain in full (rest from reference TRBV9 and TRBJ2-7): DSGVTQTPKHLITATGQRVTLRCSPRSGDLSVYWYQQSLDQGLQFLIQYYNGEERAKGNILERFSAQQFPDLHSELNLSSLELGDSALYFCASSVAGQPSYEQYFGPGTRLTVT.